Shown below are 32 T cell receptor beta chains from a single sample sequenced in a study of patients and donors after allogeneic stem cell transplantation. TCRdb reanalysed the RT-PCR reads using MiXCR and keeps one entry per CDR3 protein. The profile shows over 65,000 distinct CDR3 sequences, 26% of them singletons. The sequenced material came from blood, either unsorted or a sorted T cell fraction (not recorded which). The receptors shown here come from a human donor who was either an allogeneic HSCT recipient or a stem cell or donor lymphocyte infusion donor (not recorded which). It is not recorded whose cells these are; they may come from a transplant donor.

This clonotype has only a few counts. V is TRBV20-1 and J is TRBJ2-3, with a possible D match to TRBD2 (7 bases). The CDR3 runs 13 residues. CDR1 DFQATT and CDR2 SNEGSKA come from the germline V gene (reference sequence). The V gene lost 6 bases and the J gene lost 4 bases, with 14 bases spanning the gap. For the CDR3, the DNA is TGCAGTGCGAAGGGGGGGCCCCCAGATACGCAGTATTTT. Its protein product is CSAKGGPPDTQYF.

There are a few counts of this clonotype. The chain links TRBV5-1 to TRBJ2-3, with a possible D match to TRBD2 (5 bases). This CDR3 is 15 amino acids long. V was pared by 0 bases and J by 1 base, with 9 bases between. The germline CDR1 and CDR2 sequences are SGHRS and YFSETQ. In nucleotides, the CDR3 is TGCGCCAGCAGCTTGGGAGGGCTGGGCACAGATACGCAGTATTTT. It translates to CASSLGGLGTDTQYF.

By proportion, this clonotype is medium-sized (0.01 to 0.1%). The chain is built from TRBV5-1 and TRBJ1-1; no clear D. Per germline, CDR1 SGHRS and CDR2 YFSETQ. This CDR3 comprises 14 residues. The ends were cut back, 4 bases at V and 3 bases at J, with 13 bases in the middle. The CDR3 DNA is TGCGCCAGCAGCCAAGCTCTTAGGGACACTGAAGCTTTCTTT. It encodes CASSQALRDTEAFF.

This clonotype appeared a few times. The genes are TRBV19 and TRBJ2-6; TRBD2 might be the D (7 bases). From germline, CDR1 is LNHDA and CDR2 SQIVND (reference sequence). This CDR3 is 15 amino acids long. V lost 5 bases and J lost 0, with 8 bases in between. This CDR3 is CASSGGASGANVLTF. The CDR3 DNA follows: TGTGCCAGTAGTGGGGGGGCCTCTGGGGCCAACGTCCTGACTTTC. Variable domain in full (rest from reference TRBV19 and TRBJ2-6): DGGITQSPKYLFRKEGQNVTLSCEQNLNHDAMYWYRQDPGQGLRLIYYSQIVNDFQKGDIAEGYSVSREKKESFPLTVTSAQKNPTAFYLCASSGGASGANVLTFGAGSRLTVL.

The gene calls are TRBV12-3 or TRBV12-4 and TRBJ1-2, with D uncertain. V dropped 6 bases and J dropped 4 bases, with 15 bases sitting between them. The CDR3 runs 14 residues. Written as DNA, the CDR3 is TGTGCCAGCAGCCAACTTCAAAGTTTCTATGGCTACACCTTC. It specifies CASSQLQSFYGYTF.

The CDR3: CASSVGQGADTQYF. The DNA of the CDR3 is TGTGCCAGCAGCGTTGGACAGGGGGCTGATACGCAGTATTTT. This chain links TRBV7-9 with TRBJ2-3, with TRBD1 matching 11 bases. Trimming at V came to 5 bases and at J to 6 bases, leaving 4 bases not matched to a gene. The CDR3 sequence is 14 residues long. Germline loops: CDR1 SEHNR, CDR2 FQNEAQ (reference sequence).

This clonotype showed up just a few times. The chain links TRBV10-3 to TRBJ1-3; D is unclear. V lost 6 bases, J lost 0 bases, and 12 bases lay in between. The CDR3 is 15 residues long. Germline V gene data show CDR1 as ENHRY and CDR2 as SYGVKD. The CDR3 DNA reads TGTGCCATCAGAGGACCAACCTCCTCTGGAAACACCATATATTTT. This codes for CAIRGPTSSGNTIYF.

This clonotype was detected a few times. The chain combines TRBV6-5 with TRBJ1-2; a possible D gene is TRBD1 (6 bases). Looked up from germline, CDR1 is MNHEY and CDR2 is SVGAGI. V lost 6 bases and J lost 8, with 19 bases in between. This CDR3 comprises 14 residues. CDR3 region: CASRRGRGPWGYTF. The CDR3 DNA reads TGTGCCAGCAGAAGGGGCAGGGGTCCTTGGGGCTACACCTTC.

CDR3 loop: CASSSRGYEQYF. CDR3 nucleotides: TGCGCCAGCAGCTCCAGGGGCTACGAGCAGTACTTC. The chain links TRBV5-1 to TRBJ2-7; the D gene is possibly TRBD1 (6 bases). V lost 3 bases, J lost 3 bases, and 7 bases lay in between. CDR1 and CDR2 from the germline V gene are SGHRS and YFSETQ. This CDR3 spans 12 amino acids.

A few counts support this clonotype. The chain has TRBV11-2 and TRBJ1-2; 10 bases align to TRBD1. The CDR3 consists of 15 residues. V shed 5 bases, J shed 2 bases, and the junction held 5 bases outside the gene matches. Germline V gene data show CDR1 as SGHAT and CDR2 as FQNNGV. The CDR3 sequence: CASSPRTGGNYGYTF. The CDR3 nucleotides are TGTGCCAGCAGCCCGAGGACAGGGGGGAACTATGGCTACACCTTC.

This clonotype turned up a few times. J is TRBJ2-1 and V is TRBV7-2, with TRBD1 matching over 8 bases. There are 13 residues in the CDR3. The junction had 0 bases not matched to a gene; V was cut back by 1 base and J by 7 bases. Germline lookup yields CDR1 SGHTA and CDR2 FQGNSA. The CDR3 DNA is TGTGCCAGCAGCTTAGACAGGGGGAATGAGCAGTTCTTC. This sequence encodes CASSLDRGNEQFF.

The chain couples TRBV7-2 to TRBJ1-5; no clear D. The CDR3 is 15 amino acids. Germline CDR1 is SGHTA and CDR2 is FQGNSA. V was pared by 3 bases and J by 3 bases, with 12 bases between. CDR3 DNA: TGTGCCAGCAGCTTCTCCTCCGGCCCCAATCAGCCCCAGCATTTT. It specifies CASSFSSGPNQPQHF.

This chain links TRBV24-1 with TRBJ2-1, with D unclear. Trimming pared 7 bases from V and 7 bases from J, leaving 7 bases between. Germline values: CDR1 KGHDR, CDR2 SFDVKD. The CDR3 has 11 residues. The CDR3 sequence: CATRGRNEQFF. Written as DNA, the CDR3 is TGTGCCACCAGGGGTAGAAATGAGCAGTTCTTC.

The chain uses TRBV20-1 and TRBJ1-4; D unclear. The CDR3 has 14 residues. V was pared by 6 bases and J by 3 bases, with 14 bases between. CDR1 and CDR2 (germline): DFQATT, SNEGSKA (reference sequence). CDR3 loop: CSAARPVSNEKLFF. The CDR3 DNA follows: TGCAGTGCCGCAAGACCTGTTTCTAATGAAAAACTGTTTTTT.

This clonotype has only a few counts. CDR3 sequence (DNA): TGTGCCAGCAGTTTATCGACCCACCAGTTCGGGACACCCAGGACCCAGTACTTC. This codes for CASSLSTHQFGTPRTQYF. The rearrangement links TRBV27 to TRBJ2-5; possibly TRBD1 for D (6 bases). The CDR3 runs 18 residues. With 0 bases removed from V and 7 bases from J, the gap between germline ends came to 24 bases. Germline values: CDR1 MNHEY, CDR2 SMNVEV (reference sequence).

The chain joins TRBV11-3 to TRBJ2-3; D possibly corresponds to TRBD1 (7 bases). CDR1 is SGHNT, CDR2 YENEEA, per germline. The CDR3 extends over 16 amino acids. Trimming left V 5 bases short and J 5 bases short, with 20 bases between. CDR3 DNA: TGTGCCAGCAGCCCTCTGGACAGGTCGACTAGAGATACGCAGTATTTT. This translates into CASSPLDRSTRDTQYF.

This clonotype showed up just a few times. The chain joins TRBV5-1 to TRBJ1-4; 7 bases line up with TRBD1. The CDR3 spans 14 residues. Trimming at V came to 9 bases and at J to 7 bases, leaving 12 bases not matched to a gene. In germline, CDR1 is SGHRS, CDR2 YFSETQ. CDR3 sequence (DNA): TGCGCCACCGCGAGGGGGACAGCGGGTGAAAAACTGTTTTTT. Protein: CATARGTAGEKLFF.

The J gene is TRBJ2-2, the V gene TRBV4-1, with 7 bases matching TRBD1. The V gene end was trimmed by 5 bases and the J gene end by 5 bases; junction bases not matched to a gene: 8. CDR1 is MGHRA and CDR2 is YSYEKL in the germline V gene. The CDR3 contains 15 residues. CDR3 nucleotides: TGCGCCAGCAGCTCCTGGACAGGCGAGACCGGGGAGCTGTTTTTT. Encoded protein: CASSSWTGETGELFF.

This clonotype was recorded a few times. The genes are TRBV12-3 or TRBV12-4 and TRBJ2-5; D is unresolved. The CDR3 is made up of 14 amino acids. V lost 7 bases and J 3 bases, leaving 15 bases between the germline ends. The CDR3 region is CASTIRYSKETQYF. For the CDR3, the DNA is TGTGCCAGCACCATAAGATACTCGAAAGAGACCCAGTACTTC.

The V and J genes are TRBV27 and TRBJ1-2, with 7 bases that match TRBD1. Germline V gene sequence: CDR1 MNHEY, CDR2 SMNVEV (reference sequence). Losses at the gene ends were 7 bases for V and 2 bases for J; bases not matched to a gene: 4. This CDR3 is 13 amino acids long. CDR3 protein: CASKKGANYGYTF. DNA for the CDR3: TGTGCCAGCAAGAAGGGGGCGAACTATGGCTACACCTTC.

The chain combines TRBV9 with TRBJ2-7, with a tentative D call TRBD2 (5 bases). Germline V CDR1 and CDR2: SGDLS, YYNGEE. The ends were cut back, 0 bases at V and 4 bases at J, with 14 bases in the middle. This CDR3 has 15 amino acids. CDR3 nucleotide sequence: TGTGCCAGCAGCGTAGCGACCAACGGGGAGTACGAGCAGTACTTC. Its protein product is CASSVATNGEYEQYF.

This clonotype showed up just a few times. J is TRBJ1-5 and V is TRBV6-6; D remains unclear. The CDR3 is made up of 13 amino acids. V shed 5 bases and J shed 4 bases, with 9 bases lying between them. Germline-derived CDR1 and CDR2 are MNHNY and SVGAGI (reference sequence). The CDR3 bases are TGTGCCAGCAGTAACGCCTTTAATCAGCCCCAGCATTTT. Translated: CASSNAFNQPQHF.

This clonotype was observed at least ten times. V gene TRBV28 combines with J gene TRBJ2-7; 8 bases are a match to TRBD2. There are 15 residues in the CDR3. Germline CDR1 MDHEN, CDR2 SYDVKM. After removal of 8 bases from V and 4 bases from J, the junction contained 13 bases not matched to a gene. The CDR3 reads CASLQASGQMYEQYF. The CDR3 DNA follows: TGTGCCAGCCTCCAAGCTAGCGGGCAAATGTACGAGCAGTACTTC.

The chain is built from TRBV12-3 or TRBV12-4 and TRBJ1-5; tentative D call: TRBD1 (6 bases). CDR3 length equals 16 residues. V was shortened by 1 base and J by 3 bases, with 13 bases between the two germline ends. CDR3: CASSLGWGQNNQPQHF. DNA for the CDR3: TGTGCCAGCAGTTTAGGTTGGGGGCAGAACAATCAGCCCCAGCATTTT.

This clonotype turned up a few times. The V call is TRBV12-3 or TRBV12-4, the J call TRBJ2-3; D not certain. V was cut by 3 bases and J by 6 bases, with 10 bases left in between. There are 13 residues in the CDR3. CDR3 in amino acids: CASSLQTRDTQYF. CDR3 coding DNA: TGTGCCAGCAGTTTGCAGACGCGGGATACGCAGTATTTT.

This clonotype has just a few counts. This chain links TRBV5-1 with TRBJ1-6, with unresolved D. The CDR3 spans 15 residues. V gave up 0 bases and J gave up 5 bases, with 9 bases separating them. Germline-derived CDR1 and CDR2 are SGHRS and YFSETQ. The CDR3 is CASSLALSDNSPLHF. CDR3 DNA: TGCGCCAGCAGCTTGGCCTTGTCCGATAATTCACCCCTCCACTTT. Filled out from reference TRBV5-1 and TRBJ1-6, the complete variable domain reads KAGVTQTPRYLIKTRGQQVTLSCSPISGHRSVSWYQQTPGQGLQFLFEYFSETQRNKGNFPGRFSGRQFSNSRSEMNVSTLELGDSALYLCASSLALSDNSPLHFGNGTRLTVT.

The genes are TRBV2 and TRBJ2-7; 11 bases line up with TRBD2. The CDR3 is made up of 15 amino acids. The germline gives CDR1 SNHLY, CDR2 FYNNEI. With V trimmed by 6 bases and J by 2 bases, 6 bases remained unmatched. The CDR3 region has the DNA TGTGCCAGCAGGGCAAGACTAGCGGGGACCTACGAGCAGTACTTC. Protein product: CASRARLAGTYEQYF.

This clonotype is categorized as medium-sized. CDR3 nucleotide sequence: TGTGCCAGCAGTTTTGGTGCCGGGGTGGGCAATGAGCAGTTCTTC. Translating it yields CASSFGAGVGNEQFF. The rearrangement links TRBV12-3 or TRBV12-4 to TRBJ2-1; TRBD2 is a possible D gene (5 bases). The CDR3 length is 15 residues. The V end was cut by 3 bases, the J end by 6 bases, with 15 bases between.

The sample holds a few counts of this clonotype. The chain couples TRBV2 to TRBJ1-4; 7 bases map to TRBD1. The CDR3 extends over 12 amino acids. The trim removed 6 bases at V and 8 bases at J, leaving 3 bases unmatched. Germline V lookup: CDR1 SNHLY, CDR2 FYNNEI. CDR3 residues: CASSLTGEKLFF. CDR3 DNA: TGTGCCAGCAGCCTGACAGGGGAAAAACTGTTTTTT.

The sample holds a few counts of this clonotype. The chain carries TRBV5-3 and TRBJ2-1; 12 bases match TRBD2. TRBV5-3 is treated as an ORF (open reading frame) with a function not yet certain. Trimming at V came to 1 base and at J to 0 bases, leaving 8 bases not matched to a gene. CDR3 length equals 19 residues. Written as DNA, the CDR3 is TGTGCCAGAAGCTTGCTTCGGACTAGCGGGACAAGCTCCTACAATGAGCAGTTCTTC. Amino acids: CARSLLRTSGTSSYNEQFF.

The sample holds many counts of this clonotype. The rearrangement links TRBV20-1 to TRBJ1-3; the D is unclear. The V gene's germline CDR1 is DFQATT and CDR2 SNEGSKA (reference sequence). The CDR3 consists of 15 residues. Trimming took off 3 bases at V and 0 bases at J, with 12 bases between the two ends. CDR3 bases: TGCAGTGCTAGTGGCTCTTCATACTCTGGAAACACCATATATTTT. This translates into CSASGSSYSGNTIYF.

The chain employs TRBV12-2 and TRBJ1-5; the table gives TRBD1 as D, unverified against the DNA. TRBV12-2 is reported as a pseudogene. This CDR3 is 16 amino acids long. The CDR3 region is CASRPLGDRVNQPQHF. The CDR3 coding sequence is TGTGCAAGTCGCCCCCTCGGGGACAGGGTGAATCAGCCCCAGCATTTT.